This T cell receptor beta chain was sequenced for a study of blood T cell repertoires in COVID-19. Study-wide context: PBMCs, B-cell-depleted T cells, or T cells were the source of the cDNA or gDNA that made up the material.

The CDR3 consists of 19 residues. The J segment lost 6 bases and the V segment lost 2 bases, leaving 18 bases of the junction unmatched. The germline V gene has CDR1 ENHRY and CDR2 SYGVKD. TCRdb keeps only in-frame clones here, not all; method: immunoSEQ multiplex PCR. This table holds about 83,000 clones, about 88% found once. The chain recombines TRBV10-3 with TRBJ2-1; 8 nucleotides match TRBD1. The receptor comes from a man aged 80 or over with active or convalescent COVID-19. Sequenced sample: peripheral blood. In DNA form, the CDR3 reads TGTGCCATCAGTGAGCGGGTTAGGACAGGGTTCGTCGGCGGCAATGAGCAGTTCTTC. Residues: CAISERVRTGFVGGNEQFF.